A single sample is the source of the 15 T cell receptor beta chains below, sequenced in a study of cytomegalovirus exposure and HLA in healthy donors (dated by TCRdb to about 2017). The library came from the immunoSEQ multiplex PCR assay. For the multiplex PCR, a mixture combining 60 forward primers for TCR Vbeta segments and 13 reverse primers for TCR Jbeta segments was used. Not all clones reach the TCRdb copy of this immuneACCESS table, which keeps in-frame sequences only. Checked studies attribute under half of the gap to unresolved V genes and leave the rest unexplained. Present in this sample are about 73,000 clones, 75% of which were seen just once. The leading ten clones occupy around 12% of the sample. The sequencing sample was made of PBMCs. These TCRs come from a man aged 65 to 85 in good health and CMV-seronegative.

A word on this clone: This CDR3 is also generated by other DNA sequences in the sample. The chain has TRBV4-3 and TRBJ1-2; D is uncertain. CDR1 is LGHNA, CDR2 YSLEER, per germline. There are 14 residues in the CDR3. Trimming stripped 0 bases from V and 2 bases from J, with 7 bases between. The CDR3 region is CASSQDSGNYGYTF. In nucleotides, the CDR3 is TGCGCCAGCAGCCAAGATTCCGGGAACTATGGCTACACCTTC.

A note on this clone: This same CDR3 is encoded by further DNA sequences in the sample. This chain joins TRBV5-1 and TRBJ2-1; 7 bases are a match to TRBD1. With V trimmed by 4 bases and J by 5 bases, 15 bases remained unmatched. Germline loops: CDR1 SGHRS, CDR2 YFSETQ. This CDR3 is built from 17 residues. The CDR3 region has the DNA TGCGCCAGCAGCCCGCTAGGGACAGAGAGAACAGACAATGAGCAGTTCTTC. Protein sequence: CASSPLGTERTDNEQFF.

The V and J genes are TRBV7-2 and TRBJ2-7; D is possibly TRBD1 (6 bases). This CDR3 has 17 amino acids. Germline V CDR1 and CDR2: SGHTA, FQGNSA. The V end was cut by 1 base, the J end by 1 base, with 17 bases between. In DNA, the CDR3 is TGTGCCAGCAGCTTAGGTGGGGGCTTTTCCATTTCCTACGAGCAGTACTTC. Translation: CASSLGGGFSISYEQYF.

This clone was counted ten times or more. This chain's CDR3 is CASSYTTGDNSPLHF. CDR3 in DNA: TGTGCCAGCAGTTACACCACCGGAGATAATTCACCCCTCCACTTT. V usage is TRBV6-5 and J usage is TRBJ1-6; D remains unclear. Germline V gene data show CDR1 as MNHEY and CDR2 as SVGAGI. There are 15 residues in the CDR3. V shed 2 bases and J shed 5 bases, with 10 bases lying between them.

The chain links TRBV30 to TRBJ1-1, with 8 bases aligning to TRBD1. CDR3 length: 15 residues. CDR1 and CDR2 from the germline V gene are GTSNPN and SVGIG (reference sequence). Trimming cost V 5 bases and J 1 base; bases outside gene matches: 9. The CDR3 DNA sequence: TGTGCCTGGGGGGGAAAGACAGGGGAGAACACTGAAGCTTTCTTT. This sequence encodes CAWGGKTGENTEAFF. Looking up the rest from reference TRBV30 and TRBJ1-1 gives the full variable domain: SQTIHQWPATLVQPVGSPLSLECTVEGTSNPNLYWYRQAAGRGLQLLFYSVGIGQISSEVPQNLSASRPQDRQFILSSKKLLLSDSGFYLCAWGGKTGENTEAFFGQGTRLTVV.

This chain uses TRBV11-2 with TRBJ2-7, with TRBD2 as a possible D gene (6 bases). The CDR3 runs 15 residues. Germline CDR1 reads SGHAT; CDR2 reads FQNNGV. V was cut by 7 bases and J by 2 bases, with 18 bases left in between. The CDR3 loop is CASIRAPGAAYEQYF. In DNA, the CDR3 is TGTGCCAGCATTCGTGCCCCGGGAGCGGCCTACGAGCAGTACTTC.

This chain's CDR3 is CASSTYSGGNTDTQYF. The CDR3 DNA reads TGTGCCAGCTCAACTTACAGCGGGGGGAACACAGATACGCAGTATTTT. V gene TRBV18 combines with J gene TRBJ2-3; TRBD2 matches 9 bases. The CDR3 totals 16 residues. The germline V gene has CDR1 KGHSH and CDR2 LQKENI. Germline trimming cut 5 bases from V and 2 bases from J; bases unmatched to any gene: 8.

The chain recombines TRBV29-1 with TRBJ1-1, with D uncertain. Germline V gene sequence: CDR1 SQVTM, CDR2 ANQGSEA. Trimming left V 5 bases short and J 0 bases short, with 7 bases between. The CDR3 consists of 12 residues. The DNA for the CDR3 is TGCAGCGTTACCACATTGAACACTGAAGCTTTCTTT. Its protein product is CSVTTLNTEAFF.

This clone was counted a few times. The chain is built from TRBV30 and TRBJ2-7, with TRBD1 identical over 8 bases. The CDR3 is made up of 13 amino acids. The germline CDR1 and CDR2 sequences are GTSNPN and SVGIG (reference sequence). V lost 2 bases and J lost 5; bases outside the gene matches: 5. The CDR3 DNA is TGTGCCTGGAGTCCAGGGGGCGCCAACGAGCAGTACTTC. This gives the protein CAWSPGGANEQYF.

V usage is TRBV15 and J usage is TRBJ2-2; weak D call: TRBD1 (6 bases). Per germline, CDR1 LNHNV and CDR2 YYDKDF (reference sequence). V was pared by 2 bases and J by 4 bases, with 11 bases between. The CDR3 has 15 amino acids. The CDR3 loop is CATSRLGQSTGELFF. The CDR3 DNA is TGTGCCACCAGCAGACTTGGACAGTCCACCGGGGAGCTGTTTTTT.

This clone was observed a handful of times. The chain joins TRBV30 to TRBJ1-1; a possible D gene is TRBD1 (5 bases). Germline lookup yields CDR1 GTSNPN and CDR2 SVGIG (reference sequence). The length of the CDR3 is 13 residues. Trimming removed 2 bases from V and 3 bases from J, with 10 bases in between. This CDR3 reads CAWSIQVDTEAFF. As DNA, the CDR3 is TGTGCCTGGAGTATACAGGTAGACACTGAAGCTTTCTTT.

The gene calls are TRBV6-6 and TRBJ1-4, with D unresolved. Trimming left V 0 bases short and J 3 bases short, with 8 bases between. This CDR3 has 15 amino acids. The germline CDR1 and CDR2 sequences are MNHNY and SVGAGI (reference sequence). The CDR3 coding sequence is TGTGCCAGCAGTTACTCGAGGGAAGCTAATGAAAAACTGTTTTTT. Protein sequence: CASSYSREANEKLFF.

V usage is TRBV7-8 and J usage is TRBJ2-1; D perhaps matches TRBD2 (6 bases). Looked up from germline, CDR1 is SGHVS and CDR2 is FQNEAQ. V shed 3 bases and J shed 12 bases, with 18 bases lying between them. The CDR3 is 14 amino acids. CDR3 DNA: TGTGCCAGCAGCTTGGAGGGAAGCAGGGTCGCGCAGTTCTTC. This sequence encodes CASSLEGSRVAQFF.

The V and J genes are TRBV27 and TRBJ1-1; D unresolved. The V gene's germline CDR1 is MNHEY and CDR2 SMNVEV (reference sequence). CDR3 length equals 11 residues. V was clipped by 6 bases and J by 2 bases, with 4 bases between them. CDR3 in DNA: TGTGCCAGCAGATCTAACACTGAAGCTTTCTTT. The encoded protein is CASRSNTEAFF.

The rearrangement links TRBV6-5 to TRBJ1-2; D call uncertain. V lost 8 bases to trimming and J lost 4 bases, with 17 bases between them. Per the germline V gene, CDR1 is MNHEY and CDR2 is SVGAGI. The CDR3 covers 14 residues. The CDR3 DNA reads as TGTGCCAGCCGCCCGGGAATTGGACGCTATGGCTACACCTTC. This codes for CASRPGIGRYGYTF.